Below are 17 T cell receptor beta chains sequenced from a single sample in a study of OX40 agonist ivuxolimab in advanced cancers. Data came from immunoSEQ multiplex PCR; TCRdb stores just in-frame clones and leaves some out. This sample yields roughly 53,000 clones, of which more than 75% are seen a single time; 2% to 3% belongs to the top ten. The source material was CD4+ or CD8+ T cells sorted from blood, sampled in a trial of the OX40 agonist ivuxolimab. Receptors were obtained from an adult with an advanced solid tumor such as melanoma, head and neck, liver or kidney cancer.

V and J are TRBV28 and TRBJ1-2, with 8 bases aligning to TRBD1. The CDR3 spans 17 residues. Trimming at V came to 3 bases and at J to 0 bases, leaving 9 bases not matched to a gene. Germline V gene data show CDR1 as MDHEN and CDR2 as SYDVKM. The CDR3 region has the DNA TGTGCCAGCAGTTTTATTGGGACAGGCCAAGCTAACTATGGCTACACCTTC. Protein: CASSFIGTGQANYGYTF.

This clone has more than one count but fewer than ten. J is TRBJ2-5 and V is TRBV5-4; D ambiguous. This CDR3 contains 13 residues. V was trimmed by 6 bases and J by 1 base, leaving 10 bases between them. Germline V gene lookup returns CDR1 SGHNT and CDR2 YYREEE (reference sequence). The CDR3 spells CASKAGSQETQYF. CDR3 DNA sequence: TGTGCCAGCAAGGCCGGGTCCCAAGAGACCCAGTACTTC.

The chain couples TRBV11-2 to TRBJ2-6; D possibly corresponds to TRBD1 (6 bases). The CDR3 consists of 16 residues. Trimming removed 4 bases from V and 1 base from J, with 11 bases in between. Germline V gene sequence: CDR1 SGHAT, CDR2 FQNNGV. DNA of the CDR3: TGTGCCAGCAGCTGGTCTAGGGGGTCTGGGGCCAACGTCCTGACTTTC. Protein sequence: CASSWSRGSGANVLTF.

As regards this clone: The junction shows a germline mismatch at one end, possibly a read error. CDR3 bases: TGTGCCAGCAGCGAAGGGGGGGCCCTCCTCCAAGAGACCCAGTACTTC. As protein: CASSEGGALLQETQYF. The chain is built from TRBV2 and TRBJ2-5; tentative D call: TRBD2 (7 bases). CDR3 length: 16 amino acids. The germline CDR1 and CDR2 sequences are SNHLY and FYNNEI.

The J gene is TRBJ1-5, the V gene TRBV9; no firm D call. The V gene's germline CDR1 is SGDLS and CDR2 YYNGEE. The V and J ends lost 2 bases and 0 bases respectively, with 18 bases between them. The CDR3 is made up of 18 amino acids. The CDR3 region has the DNA TGTGCCAGCAGCGTCCGCCCTACAGACGCCTATAGCAATCAGCCCCAGCATTTT. Translation gives CASSVRPTDAYSNQPQHF.

The rearrangement joins TRBV28 to TRBJ2-5, with TRBD2 matching 11 bases. Trimming removed 4 bases from V and 5 bases from J; junction bases left unmatched: 9. The CDR3 contains 16 residues. Germline V gives CDR1 MDHEN, CDR2 SYDVKM. CDR3 DNA sequence: TGTGCCAGCAGTTCCCCGGGGACTAGCGGTGGGGAGACCCAGTACTTC. Translated: CASSSPGTSGGETQYF.

This clone appeared once. The DNA for the CDR3 is TGCGCCAGCAGCCCGGACGGGAACACTGAAGCTTTCTTT. Translating gives CASSPDGNTEAFF. The genes are TRBV5-1 and TRBJ1-1; unclear D gene. V was cut by 4 bases and J by 1 base, with 8 bases left in between. The CDR3 is made up of 13 amino acids. Germline CDR1 and CDR2: SGHRS and YFSETQ.

The chain links TRBV6-1 to TRBJ2-7, with D unclear. There are 14 residues in the CDR3. Germline V gene lookup returns CDR1 MNHNS and CDR2 SASEGT. Trimming removed 2 bases at V and 1 base at J, with 9 bases between. CDR3 DNA: TGTGCCAGCAGTGAATATAGGGCATCCTACGAGCAGTACTTC. Amino acids: CASSEYRASYEQYF.

The rearrangement links TRBV5-1 to TRBJ2-7, with D hard to call. Deletions cut 1 base from V and 6 bases from J, with 17 bases between. CDR1 SGHRS and CDR2 YFSETQ come from the germline V gene. The CDR3 consists of 15 residues. The CDR3 here is CASSLTDTTQGEQYF. The CDR3 nucleotides read TGCGCCAGCAGCTTGACAGACACTACCCAAGGCGAGCAGTACTTC. Variable domain in full (rest from reference TRBV5-1 and TRBJ2-7): KAGVTQTPRYLIKTRGQQVTLSCSPISGHRSVSWYQQTPGQGLQFLFEYFSETQRNKGNFPGRFSGRQFSNSRSEMNVSTLELGDSALYLCASSLTDTTQGEQYFGPGTRLTVT.

The chain carries TRBV29-1 and TRBJ2-1; 8 bases align to TRBD2. The length of the CDR3 is 13 residues. CDR1 is SQVTM and CDR2 is ANQGSEA in the germline V gene. V shed 5 bases, J shed 7 bases, and the junction held 7 bases outside the gene matches. Here the CDR3 reads CSVNRAGENEQFF. In nucleotides, the CDR3 is TGCAGCGTTAACCGAGCGGGGGAGAATGAGCAGTTCTTC.

J is TRBJ1-1 and V is TRBV5-6; no reliable D call. The length of the CDR3 is 13 residues. The germline V gene has CDR1 SGHDT and CDR2 YYEEEE. Trimming took off 0 bases at V and 0 bases at J, with 3 bases between the two ends. DNA for the CDR3: TGTGCCAGCAGCTTGGGAATGAACACTGAAGCTTTCTTT. Its protein product is CASSLGMNTEAFF.

The rearrangement links TRBV11-2 to TRBJ2-3, with 8 bases aligning to TRBD1. Germline trimming cut 5 bases from V and 1 base from J; bases unmatched to any gene: 8. Germline CDR1 and CDR2: SGHAT and FQNNGV. The CDR3 has 16 residues. The CDR3 here is CASSQQRTGRTDTQYF. The CDR3 DNA follows: TGTGCCAGCAGCCAACAAAGGACAGGGCGCACAGATACGCAGTATTTT.

The chain uses TRBV5-4 and TRBJ1-6; 7 nucleotides align to TRBD1. There are 14 residues in the CDR3. J was trimmed by 7 bases and V by 3 bases; bases with no gene match: 4. Germline-derived CDR1 and CDR2 are SGHNT and YYREEE (reference sequence). The CDR3 is CASSSRQGNSPLHF. The CDR3 DNA reads TGTGCCAGCAGCTCCCGACAGGGAAATTCACCCCTCCACTTT.

This chain links TRBV25-1 with TRBJ2-3; D uncertain. Per the germline V gene, CDR1 is MGHDK and CDR2 is SYGVNS. The V end was cut by 5 bases, the J end by 0 bases, with 9 bases between. The CDR3 loop spans 14 amino acids. CDR3 in amino acids: CASSRALSTDTQYF. CDR3 DNA: TGTGCCAGCAGTCGGGCCCTTAGCACAGATACGCAGTATTTT.

The chain links TRBV7-9 to TRBJ2-7; 7 bases are a match to TRBD2. CDR1 and CDR2 (germline): SEHNR, FQNEAQ (reference sequence). This CDR3 contains 12 residues. Trimming cost V 4 bases and J 4 bases; bases outside gene matches: 1. The CDR3 DNA follows: TGTGCCAGCAGCTGGCGGGGGTACGAGCAGTACTTC. It codes for CASSWRGYEQYF.

CDR3 in amino acids: CATSPRVIAEAFF. DNA of the CDR3: TGTGCCACCAGCCCCCGGGTAATCGCTGAAGCTTTCTTT. The chain combines TRBV15 with TRBJ1-1; D unresolved. The germline V and J ends were trimmed by 5 bases and 6 bases, with 13 bases remaining between them. The CDR3 spans 13 residues. Germline V gene lookup returns CDR1 LNHNV and CDR2 YYDKDF (reference sequence). Full variable domain (remainder filled in from reference TRBV15 and TRBJ1-1): DAMVIQNPRYQVTQFGKPVTLSCSQTLNHNVMYWYQQKSSQAPKLLFHYYDKDFNNEADTPDNFQSRRPNTSFCFLDIRSPGLGDTAMYLCATSPRVIAEAFFGQGTRLTVV.

The chain has TRBV28 and TRBJ2-5, with D perhaps matching TRBD2 (6 bases). Trimming removed 3 bases from V and 2 bases from J, with 13 bases in between. Germline CDR1 reads MDHEN; CDR2 reads SYDVKM. This CDR3 is 15 amino acids long. The CDR3 nucleotides read TGTGCCAGCAGTTTCCAGCGGGCCCAACAAGAGACCCAGTACTTC. Translation: CASSFQRAQQETQYF.